The clone carrying this TCR beta chain was recorded at least ten times. This record comes from a study of CD8 T cells in ankylosing spondylitis. TCRdb independently ran MiXCR on the 5' RACE reads; one entry per CDR3 protein. Of under 300,000 distinct CDR3 sequences listed, over 8.5% are singletons. J lost 3 bases, V lost 3 bases, and 6 bases had no gene match. The germline gives CDR1 SGHRS, CDR2 YFSETQ. CDR3 length: 14 amino acids. The source is a male donor with ankylosing spondylitis or in good health (not recorded which). The chain links TRBV5-1 to TRBJ2-7; 7 bases match TRBD2. Source material: blood, either unsorted or a sorted T cell fraction (not recorded which). CDR3 region: CASSSLGGGYEQYF. CDR3 nucleotides: TGCGCCAGCAGCTCCCTTGGCGGGGGCTACGAGCAGTACTTC.